The 8 T cell receptor beta chains reported below all come from one sample, sequenced in a study of shared T cell receptors in the human thymus. Here immunoSEQ multiplex PCR was the method, and the copy in TCRdb shows in-frame clones only, minus some. The sample lists some 720,000 clones; over 75% were seen once. The same sample was also used in a study of human thymus T cells.

The sequenced material came from thymocytes. The source is a boy younger than two with a congenital heart defect.

This clone was counted a few times. V and J are TRBV4-1 and TRBJ2-6; D perhaps matches TRBD2 (5 bases). The V end was cut by 0 bases, the J end by 0 bases, with 12 bases between. This CDR3 region has 18 residues. Germline loops: CDR1 MGHRA, CDR2 YSYEKL. The CDR3 nucleotides are TGCGCCAGCAGCCAAGAGGGTACGAGGGACTCTGGGGCCAACGTCCTGACTTTC. The encoded protein is CASSQEGTRDSGANVLTF.

In its sample, this clone was seen a few times. The chain carries TRBV4-1 and TRBJ2-1, with TRBD1 matching over 8 bases. This CDR3 comprises 16 residues. V dropped 2 bases and J dropped 2; count of bases not matched to a gene: 5. Germline V lookup: CDR1 MGHRA, CDR2 YSYEKL. CDR3 coding DNA: TGCGCCAGCAGCCAACCGCGGGACAGGCCCTACAATGAGCAGTTCTTC. As protein: CASSQPRDRPYNEQFF.

This chain connects TRBV6-5 to TRBJ2-7, with D possibly being TRBD2 (6 bases). This CDR3 spans 14 amino acids. Trimming stripped 4 bases from V and 3 bases from J, with 13 bases between. Per germline, CDR1 MNHEY and CDR2 SVGAGI. The CDR3 sequence: CASSLRDWGYEQYF. CDR3 sequence (DNA): TGTGCCAGCAGTTTGAGGGACTGGGGCTACGAGCAGTACTTC.

The genes are TRBV2 and TRBJ2-7; a weak D match, TRBD1 (7 bases). Germline V gene sequence: CDR1 SNHLY, CDR2 FYNNEI. The CDR3 runs 14 residues. Trimming left V 6 bases short and J 3 bases short, with 15 bases between. The DNA of the CDR3 is TGTGCCAGCAGGGAGGGGGCGCGGGACTACGAGCAGTACTTC. Translation gives CASREGARDYEQYF.

The chain combines TRBV13 with TRBJ1-1; possible D gene TRBD1, 5 bases. Deletions cut 0 bases from V and 0 bases from J, with 17 bases between. Per germline, CDR1 PRHDT and CDR2 FYEKMQ (reference sequence). This CDR3 is 18 amino acids long. The DNA of the CDR3 is TGTGCCAGCAGCTTAGGCCGTTACGAGCCAGGGATGAACACTGAAGCTTTCTTT. It is translated as CASSLGRYEPGMNTEAFF.

V usage is TRBV14 and J usage is TRBJ2-2; D perhaps matches TRBD1 (6 bases). Germline V gene data show CDR1 as SGHDN and CDR2 as FVKESK. V was trimmed by 0 bases and J by 4 bases, leaving 18 bases between them. This CDR3 contains 18 residues. Here the CDR3 reads CASSQDLIQGIITGELFF. Here the CDR3 DNA reads TGTGCCAGCAGCCAAGATTTGATCCAGGGGATAATCACCGGGGAGCTGTTTTTT.

The chain carries TRBV5-1 and TRBJ2-3; 8 bases are a match to TRBD1. The germline V gene encodes CDR1 SGHRS and CDR2 YFSETQ. CDR3 length equals 15 residues. The trim removed 0 bases at V and 4 bases at J, leaving 4 bases unmatched. CDR3 protein: CASSLEDRAADTQYF. In DNA form, the CDR3 reads TGCGCCAGCAGCTTGGAGGACAGGGCGGCAGATACGCAGTATTTT.

This rearrangement joins TRBV21-1 to TRBJ1-1. TRBV21-1 is a documented pseudogene. The CDR3 has 17 amino acids. The DNA of the CDR3 is TGTGCCAGCAGCAAAGGGGGCAGCCTAAACGGACTAGCTGAAGCTTTCTTT. Protein product: CASSKGGSLNGLAEAFF.